This TCR beta chain was sequenced during a study of T cell responses to AZD1222 COVID-19 vaccine. Findings and limits, study-wide: Mostly white British, mostly female donors; authors suggested clonal diversity may be underestimated. Seropositive AZD1222 recipients at baseline numbered only five or six. Spike was spanned by vaccine-associated CD4 TCRs, which were dominant at 160-218 and 743-854. Nearly half of spike-specific TCRs reportedly target variant regions that are unmutated in the B.1.351 and B.1.1.7 variants.

Comment on this clone: The antigen is undetermined.

Clones were read by immunoSEQ multiplex PCR, and TCRdb kept only the in-frame ones, dropping some. This table holds about 140,000 clones. This CDR3 comprises 14 residues. V was trimmed by 4 bases and J by 5 bases, leaving 13 bases between them. Germline assignment: CDR1 SGHRS and CDR2 YFSETQ. Sequencing was performed on peripheral blood. This chain connects TRBV5-1 to TRBJ2-1, with a possible D match to TRBD2 (6 bases). This TCR came from an adult in good health. The CDR3 spells CASSLGGTNNEQFF. In DNA form, the CDR3 reads TGCGCCAGCAGCCTAGGCGGGACCAACAATGAGCAGTTCTTC.